The clone carrying this T cell receptor beta chain is a singleton in its sample. Its antigen is unidentified. The data were obtained in a study of T cell repertoires in cytomegalovirus infection. As for the study in general: HLA-B-restricted CMV epitopes that are well studied were used alongside recently identified HLA-C-restricted ones. Public TCR beta signatures were indicative of both CMV infection and a matching HLA type. Findings and caveats of the study: CMV-specific TCR beta clonotypes restricted by HLA-C dominated the ex vivo response.

Trimming stripped 1 base from V and 1 base from J, with 4 bases between. Germline V gene data show CDR1 as SQVTM and CDR2 as ANQGSEA. This CDR3 is 13 amino acids long. TCRdb re-derived calls from the reads in MiXCR, one entry per CDR3 protein. The table has about 770,000 distinct CDR3 sequences, 25% to 35% seen once. This sequence originates from a human donor in good health (CMV status not recorded). Some clones in this sample may be carry-over from other donors' samples. Sequencing was performed on cultured CD8+ T cells from PBMCs, taken from culture after CMV antigen stimulation. This chain links TRBV29-1 with TRBJ2-2; D is undetermined. CDR3 residues: CSVEGRNTGELFF. The CDR3 DNA is TGCAGCGTTGAAGGGAGGAACACCGGGGAGCTGTTTTTT.